This section outlines one TCR beta chain sequence together with its context. Its matching antigen is unknown. This sample was included in a study of cytomegalovirus exposure and HLA in healthy donors. Study-wide results and caveats: Of the V segments, some could not be distinguished, including TRBV6-2 and TRBV6-3, and were excluded.

CDR1 is SQVTM and CDR2 is ANQGSEA in the germline V gene. This CDR3 has 11 residues. V lost 3 bases and J 10 bases, leaving 13 bases between the germline ends. Vbeta (60) and Jbeta (13) primers were used in the PCR. The data were produced by immunoSEQ multiplex PCR, yet TCRdb's version contains in-frame clones alone and is incomplete. The table lists around 130,000 clones, 75% to 85% of them singletons. This chain links TRBV29-1 with TRBJ2-7, with TRBD2 as a possible D gene (6 bases). The sequence was obtained from a man aged 40-49 years in good health and CMV-seronegative. The material sequenced was PBMCs. CDR3 in DNA: TGCAGCGTTGAGCCCGGGGGAACCCAGTACTTC. Its translation: CSVEPGGTQYF.